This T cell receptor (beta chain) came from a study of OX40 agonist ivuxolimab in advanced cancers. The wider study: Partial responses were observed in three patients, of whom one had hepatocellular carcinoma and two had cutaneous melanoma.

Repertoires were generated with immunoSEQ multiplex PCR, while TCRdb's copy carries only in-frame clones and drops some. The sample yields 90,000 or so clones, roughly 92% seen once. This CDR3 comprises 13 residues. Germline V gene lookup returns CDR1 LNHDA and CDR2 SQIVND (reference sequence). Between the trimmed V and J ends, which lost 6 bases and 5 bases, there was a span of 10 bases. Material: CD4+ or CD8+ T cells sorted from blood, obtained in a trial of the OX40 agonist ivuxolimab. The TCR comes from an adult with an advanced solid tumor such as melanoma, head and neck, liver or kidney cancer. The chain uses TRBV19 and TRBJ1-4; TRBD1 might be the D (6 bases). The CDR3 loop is CASRTGPNEKLFF. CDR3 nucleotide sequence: TGTGCCAGTAGGACAGGACCGAATGAAAAACTGTTTTTT.